The clone carrying this T cell receptor beta chain was recorded at least ten times. This sample is drawn from a study of identical twins. TCRdb reanalysed the 5' RACE reads using MiXCR and keeps one entry per CDR3 protein. This table holds some 590,000 distinct CDR3 sequences, 9.6% found once. This CDR3 contains 16 residues. Trimming took 6 bases from V and 3 from J, leaving 18 bases between them. Germline V gene lookup returns CDR1 MNHEY and CDR2 SMNVEV (reference sequence). This sample was also put to use in a study of yellow fever vaccine responses in identical twins.

The TCR comes from a young woman in good health. The rearrangement uses TRBV27 and TRBJ2-1; perhaps TRBD2 as D (6 bases). Sequencing was carried out using PBMCs. The CDR3 loop reads CASSPGSSGYYNEQFF. In nucleotides, the CDR3 is TGTGCCAGCAGCCCCGGGAGTAGCGGATACTACAATGAGCAGTTCTTC.